This T cell receptor beta chain is drawn from a study of blood T cell repertoires in COVID-19 (dated by TCRdb to about 2020). In terms of the full investigation: Samples from collaborators originated in the United States, Italy and Spain and spanned both the acute and convalescent phases of COVID-19. Samples came from the ongoing ImmuneRACE study (first 160 participants) plus 1,254 subjects from 6 global collaborators. Where available, HLA class I and class II types were obtained from metadata supplied by the sample provider rather than from assay-based typing. The repertoires were released in a freely available public database intended as a resource for research on the immune response to SARS-CoV-2. The sample metadata nearly always contained a de-identified subject ID, COVID-19 status, age in years and sex. The prospective study material was composed of cDNA or gDNA derived from T cells, B-cell-depleted T cells, or PBMCs. Subjects who had been exposed to COVID-19, were actively infected with it, or had recovered from it provided the deeply sampled blood TCRbeta repertoires that made up the dataset.

TCRbeta CDR3 regions were amplified from genomic DNA using the immunoSEQ Assay, a bias-controlled multiplex PCR. Per the original workflow: Within the assay, amplification of reference gene primers was used to estimate how many nucleated cells each sample contained. Sequence reads were collapsed and filtered to measure the absolute abundance of every unique TCRbeta CDR3 rearrangement. Productive Simpson clonality was computed per sample as the square root of Simpson's diversity index over productive rearrangements. Held by TCRdb, this immuneACCESS table contains in-frame sequences only and omits some clones. Under half of the omission traces to an unresolved V gene where checked; the cause of the rest is unknown. V, J and clone size are taken as reported in that table, and D and trimming were inferred from the DNA itself. The sample has around 250,000 clones on record, approximately 88% of them singletons. Approximately 3.4% of the sample is held by the ten biggest clonotypes.

The paper's findings and limits, for the study overall: Clinical and demographic metadata were provided uncurated, with the amount varying by source and participant.

As to this clone: It lacks a known antigen. No quality values exist for individual bases; no much larger clone is one base distant.

Reading the germline V gene gives CDR1 SGHRS and CDR2 YFSETQ. V is pruned by 2 bases and J by 4 bases, leaving 5 bases of the junction without a gene match. The CDR3, cysteine through phenylalanine, is 14 amino acids long. Left in the record is the CDR3 DNA by itself, 42 bases read in frame from the first base. In the prospective study, participants were roughly 18 to 95 years old, resided in fewer than 25 geographic areas of the United States, and were enrolled through a virtual design. Cohort assignment in the prospective study relied on participant-reported clinical history from a screening survey and a study questionnaire. Exposed participants had been in contact, within 2 weeks of entering the study, with a person who had a PCR-confirmed or clinician-diagnosed case of COVID-19. In the prospective study, mobile phlebotomists collected whole blood, serum and a nasopharyngeal or oropharyngeal swab from each participant. Over a 2-month period, participants in the prospective study had the option of providing additional blood draws and questionnaires. Before DNA extraction, blood samples from the prospective study were shipped at room temperature or frozen.

The clonotype comes from a woman in her 40s who had been exposed to COVID-19. Specimen: PBMCs or T cells enriched from blood (not recorded which). Rearrangement joined TRBV5-1 to TRBJ1-1; TRBD1 agrees with 7 junctional bases. Here is the DNA: TGCGCCAGCAGCTTTTTGGGACAGAGCACTGAAGCTTTCTTT. It encodes CASSFLGQSTEAFF.